Listed below are T cell receptor beta chains from one sample, sequenced in a study of T cells in Graves' hyperthyroidism and ophthalmopathy. MiXCR, run by TCRdb on the multiplex PCR reads, gives a single entry per CDR3 protein. The table has under 400,000 distinct CDR3 sequences, over 20% seen once. Sample: blood. Source of these receptors: a woman aged 45-65 years with Graves' hyperthyroidism. Each CDR3 is given with its conserved first and last residue.

TRBV20-1,16,TRBJ1-2,CSASSLPRQESNGYTF
TRBV4-2,17,TRBJ2-3,CASSQDSLAGAPDTQYF
TRBV27,17,TRBJ2-7,CASSLSGGGSARYEQYF
TRBV19,11,TRBJ1-2,CASSTNWGYTF
TRBV10-3,13,TRBJ2-3,CATQPASTDTQYF
TRBV12-3/TRBV12-4,15,TRBJ2-3,CASSPPTGWTDTQYF
TRBV6-2/TRBV6-3,15,TRBJ2-3,CASSYDQGSTDTQYF
TRBV29-1,15,TRBJ2-5,CSVERTGGNEETQYF
TRBV20-1,12,TRBJ1-2,CSALPRTVGYTF
TRBV28,16,TRBJ2-7,CASSSPGLGTAYEQYF
TRBV28,16,TRBJ2-7,CASSLATGDSPYEQYF
TRBV12-3/TRBV12-4,17,TRBJ2-4,CASSFTGTSGSKNIQYF
TRBV13,12,TRBJ2-1,CASSHIDNEQFF
TRBV20-1,15,TRBJ2-1,CSATLAGLSYNEQFF
TRBV5-1,16,TRBJ2-3,CASIGGGWGSTDTQYF
TRBV5-1,16,TRBJ2-7,CASSSNDRGRNTEQYF
TRBV7-9,14,TRBJ2-3,CASGKRGGTDTQYF
TRBV9,15,TRBJ1-1,CASSLEGQGNTEAFF
TRBV28,15,TRBJ2-7,CASIPRDRGSYEQYF
TRBV5-6,15,TRBJ2-3,CASSLEQTLGDTQYF
TRBV7-2,15,TRBJ1-1,CASSLKFVQNTEAFF
TRBV2,15,TRBJ2-7,CARSRTPSSRDEQYF
TRBV30,14,TRBJ1-2,CAWSVRRGKEGYTF
TRBV12-3/TRBV12-4,11,TRBJ2-1,CASLITNEQFF
TRBV7-3,13,TRBJ1-1,CASSGPGDTEAFF
TRBV7-2,17,TRBJ2-7,CASSSRLVGGFSYEQYF
TRBV6-1,19,TRBJ2-7,CASSELGLAGVESSYEQYF
TRBV28,13,TRBJ1-5,CASRGQVSQPQHF
TRBV30,14,TRBJ2-7,CAWSVASGLYEQYF
TRBV24-1,16,TRBJ2-3,CATSDFGQGFADTQYF
TRBV2,16,TRBJ2-5,CASSPLAGSYQETQYF
TRBV5-1,15,TRBJ2-3,CTSSLEGIRTDTQYF
TRBV28,15,TRBJ2-7,CASSGIPGLPTEQYF
TRBV20-1,16,TRBJ2-7,CSARDLRTGSSYEQYF
TRBV5-5,16,TRBJ2-3,CASSLFGAPNTDTQYF
TRBV29-1,13,TRBJ1-1,CSAKGIPNTEAFF
TRBV7-9,16,TRBJ2-7,CASSSTTSGGSYEQYF
TRBV3-1,13,TRBJ2-3,CASSLALERTQYF
TRBV7-9,13,TRBJ1-1,CASSSRQGGEAFF
TRBV7-3,13,TRBJ2-3,CASAGGALGTQYF
TRBV5-1,14,TRBJ2-1,CASSLDRGGNEQFF
TRBV11-2,16,TRBJ2-1,CASSSRLGGEYNEQFF
TRBV10-3,13,TRBJ1-2,CAISRGGDYGYTF
TRBV6-4,13,TRBJ2-3,CASSVSYTDTQYF
TRBV9,16,TRBJ2-1,CASSVEAAILPHEQFF
TRBV28,14,TRBJ2-7,CASRTSGATYEQYF
TRBV6-2/TRBV6-3,15,TRBJ2-3,CASSKRGGGTDTQYF
TRBV2,14,TRBJ1-3,CASSQGLSGNTIYF
TRBV11-1,15,TRBJ1-1,CASSAIRGRNTEAFF
TRBV28,13,TRBJ1-5,CASSSPRVQPQHF